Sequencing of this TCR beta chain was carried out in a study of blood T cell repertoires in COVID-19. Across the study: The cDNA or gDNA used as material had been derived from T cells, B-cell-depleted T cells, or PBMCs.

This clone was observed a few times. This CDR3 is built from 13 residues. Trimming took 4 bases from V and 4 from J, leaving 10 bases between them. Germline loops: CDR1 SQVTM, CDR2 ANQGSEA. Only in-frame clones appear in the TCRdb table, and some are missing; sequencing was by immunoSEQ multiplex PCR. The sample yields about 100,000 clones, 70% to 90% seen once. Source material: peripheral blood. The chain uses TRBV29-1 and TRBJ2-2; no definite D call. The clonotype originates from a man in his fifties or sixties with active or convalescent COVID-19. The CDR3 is CSVGVLGTGELFF. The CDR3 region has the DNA TGCAGCGTTGGAGTCCTTGGCACCGGGGAGCTGTTTTTT.